This entry lists 5 T cell receptor beta chains sequenced from one sample in a study of shared clonotypes between healthy human individuals. Repertoires were generated with immunoSEQ multiplex PCR, while TCRdb's copy carries only in-frame clones and drops some. The table lists 730,000 or so clones, about two thirds of them singletons. Sequencing was done on a sample of memory CD4+ T cells sorted from blood. Documented subset: CD45RA-negative fraction. Receptors originate from a woman in her twenties or thirties in good health.

The chain is built from TRBV27 and TRBJ2-5; 8 nucleotides align to TRBD2. Germline V gives CDR1 MNHEY, CDR2 SMNVEV (reference sequence). With V trimmed by 5 bases and J by 2 bases, 7 bases remained unmatched. The CDR3 covers 15 residues. This CDR3 reads CASSQLAAGQETQYF. DNA of the CDR3: TGTGCCAGCAGTCAACTAGCGGCGGGACAAGAGACCCAGTACTTC.

The chain is built from TRBV28 and TRBJ2-3; D is possibly TRBD1 (6 bases). The CDR3 consists of 11 residues. Trimming removed 10 bases at V and 4 bases at J, with 9 bases between. Germline V gene data show CDR1 as MDHEN and CDR2 as SYDVKM. The CDR3 region is CAIPGADTQYF. CDR3 sequence (DNA): TGTGCCATACCAGGGGCAGATACGCAGTATTTT.

This chain connects TRBV30 to TRBJ2-1, with TRBD2 as a possible D gene (6 bases). Germline lookup yields CDR1 GTSNPN and CDR2 SVGIG (reference sequence). Trimming cost V 2 bases and J 3 bases, with 11 bases left between them. The CDR3 consists of 14 residues. The CDR3 nucleotides are TGTGCCTGGAGTTTGGAGGGGTTCTACAATGAGCAGTTCTTC. Protein sequence: CAWSLEGFYNEQFF.

This chain connects TRBV19 to TRBJ2-1; 8 bases fit TRBD2. CDR1 is LNHDA and CDR2 is SQIVND in the germline V gene (reference sequence). This CDR3 has 16 residues. Trimming at V came to 4 bases and at J to 8 bases, leaving 13 bases not matched to a gene. This chain's CDR3 is CASSTLPGLGRDEQFF. The CDR3 DNA reads TGTGCCAGTAGTACGCTCCCGGGACTAGGTAGGGATGAGCAGTTCTTC.

This clone was recorded a few times. CDR3 bases: TGTGCCAGCTCATCCGGGACTAGCGTTTACGAGCAGTACTTC. Translated, it gives CASSSGTSVYEQYF. The rearrangement links TRBV18 to TRBJ2-7; 10 bases agree with TRBD2. From germline, CDR1 is KGHSH and CDR2 LQKENI. The CDR3 length is 14 residues. J was trimmed by 4 bases and V by 5 bases; bases with no gene match: 5.